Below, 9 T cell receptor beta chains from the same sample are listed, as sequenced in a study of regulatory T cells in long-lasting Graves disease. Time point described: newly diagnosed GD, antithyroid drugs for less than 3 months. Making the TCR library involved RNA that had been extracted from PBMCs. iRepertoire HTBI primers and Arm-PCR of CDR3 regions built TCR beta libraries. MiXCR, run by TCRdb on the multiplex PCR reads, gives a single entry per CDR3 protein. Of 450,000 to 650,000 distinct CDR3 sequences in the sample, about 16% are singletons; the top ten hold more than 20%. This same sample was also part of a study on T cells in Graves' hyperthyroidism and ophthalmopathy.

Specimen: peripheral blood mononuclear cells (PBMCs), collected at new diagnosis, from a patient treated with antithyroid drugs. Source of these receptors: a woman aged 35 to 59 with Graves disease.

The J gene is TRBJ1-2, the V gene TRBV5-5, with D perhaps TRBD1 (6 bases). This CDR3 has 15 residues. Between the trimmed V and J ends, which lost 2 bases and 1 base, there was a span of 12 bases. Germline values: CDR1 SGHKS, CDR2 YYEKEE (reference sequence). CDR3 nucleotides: TGTGCCAGCAGCTTAGGTCACAGGGATAACTATGGCTACACCTTC. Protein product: CASSLGHRDNYGYTF.

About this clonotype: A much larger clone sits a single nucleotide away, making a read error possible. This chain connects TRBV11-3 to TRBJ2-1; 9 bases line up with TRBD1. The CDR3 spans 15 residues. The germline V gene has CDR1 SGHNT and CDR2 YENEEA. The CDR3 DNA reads TGTGCCAGCTCACCCCTTTACAGGGGGCTCAATGAGCGGTTCTTC. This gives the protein CASSPLYRGLNERFF. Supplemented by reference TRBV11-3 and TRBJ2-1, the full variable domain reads EAGVVQSPRYKIIEKKQPVAFWCNPISGHNTLYWYLQNLGQGPELLIRYENEEAVDDSQLPKDRFSAERLKGVDSTLKIQPAELGDSAVYLCASSPLYRGLNERFFGPGTRLTVL.

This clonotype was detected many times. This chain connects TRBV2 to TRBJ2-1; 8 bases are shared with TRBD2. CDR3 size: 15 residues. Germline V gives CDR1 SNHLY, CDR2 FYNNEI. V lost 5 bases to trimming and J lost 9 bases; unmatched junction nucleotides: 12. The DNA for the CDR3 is TGTGCCAGCAGTCCCCCGGGGGGGGGGATCAGTGAGCAGTTCTTC. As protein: CASSPPGGGISEQFF.

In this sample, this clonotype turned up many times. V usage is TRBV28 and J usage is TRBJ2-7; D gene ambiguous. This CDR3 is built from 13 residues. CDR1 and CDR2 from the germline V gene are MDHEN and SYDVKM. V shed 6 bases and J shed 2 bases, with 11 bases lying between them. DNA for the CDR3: TGTGCCAGCAGGTCGACCGGCACCTACGAGCAGTACTTC. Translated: CASRSTGTYEQYF.

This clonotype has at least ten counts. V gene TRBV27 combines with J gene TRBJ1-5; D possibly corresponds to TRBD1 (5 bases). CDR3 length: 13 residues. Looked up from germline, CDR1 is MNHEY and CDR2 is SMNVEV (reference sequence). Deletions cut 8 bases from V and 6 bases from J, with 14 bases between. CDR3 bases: TGTGCCAGCGCGGTGGGGGTGGGTCAGCCCCAGCATTTT. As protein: CASAVGVGQPQHF.

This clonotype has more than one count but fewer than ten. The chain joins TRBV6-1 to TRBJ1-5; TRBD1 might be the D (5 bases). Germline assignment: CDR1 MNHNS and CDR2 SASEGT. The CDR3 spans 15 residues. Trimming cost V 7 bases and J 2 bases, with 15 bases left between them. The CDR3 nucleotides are TGTGCCAGCACTTGGGACGTATGGGGCAATCAGCCCCAGCATTTT. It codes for CASTWDVWGNQPQHF.

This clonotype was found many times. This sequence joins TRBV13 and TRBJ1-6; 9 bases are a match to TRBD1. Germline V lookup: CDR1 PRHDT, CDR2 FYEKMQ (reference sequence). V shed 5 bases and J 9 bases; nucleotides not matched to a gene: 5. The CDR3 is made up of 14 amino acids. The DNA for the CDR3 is TGTGCCAGCAGCCCTTCGGACAGGGGTTCACCCCTCCACTTT. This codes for CASSPSDRGSPLHF.

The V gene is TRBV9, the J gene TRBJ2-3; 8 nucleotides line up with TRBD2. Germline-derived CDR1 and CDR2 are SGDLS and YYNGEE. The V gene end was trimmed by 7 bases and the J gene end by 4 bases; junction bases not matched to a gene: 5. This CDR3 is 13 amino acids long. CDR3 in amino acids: CASRGTSSDTQYF. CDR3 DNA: TGTGCCAGCCGGGGGACTAGTTCAGATACGCAGTATTTT.

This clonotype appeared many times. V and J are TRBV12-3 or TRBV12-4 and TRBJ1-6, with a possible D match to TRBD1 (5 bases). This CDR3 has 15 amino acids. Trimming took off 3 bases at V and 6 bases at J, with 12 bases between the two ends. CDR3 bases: TGTGCCAGCAGTTTGGAGGGACTTGTTAATTCACCCCTCCACTTT. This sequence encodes CASSLEGLVNSPLHF.